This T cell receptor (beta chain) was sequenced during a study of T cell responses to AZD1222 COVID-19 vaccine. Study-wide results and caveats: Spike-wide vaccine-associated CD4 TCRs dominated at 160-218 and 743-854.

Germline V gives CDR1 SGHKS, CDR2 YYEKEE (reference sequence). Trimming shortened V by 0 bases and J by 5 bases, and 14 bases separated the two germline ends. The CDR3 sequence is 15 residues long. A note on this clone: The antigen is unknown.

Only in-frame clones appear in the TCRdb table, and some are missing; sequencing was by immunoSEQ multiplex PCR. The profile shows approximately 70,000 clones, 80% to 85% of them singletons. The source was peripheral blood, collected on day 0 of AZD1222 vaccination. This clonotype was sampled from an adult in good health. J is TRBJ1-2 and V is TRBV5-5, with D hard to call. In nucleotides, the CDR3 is TGTGCCAGCAGCTTGGCCCTGACCCCCTCTTATGGCTACACCTTC. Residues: CASSLALTPSYGYTF.